Listed here is a single T cell receptor beta chain. The data derive from a study of blood T cell repertoires in COVID-19. Across the whole study: Sites in the United States, Italy and Spain provided acute and convalescent COVID-19 samples. T cells, B-cell-depleted T cells, or PBMCs provided the cDNA or gDNA that served as material.

The germline V gene encodes CDR1 SQVTM and CDR2 ANQGSEA. The CDR3 sequence is 15 residues long. V was trimmed by 7 bases and J by 0 bases, leaving 16 bases between them. Only in-frame clones appear in the TCRdb table, and some are missing; sequencing was by immunoSEQ multiplex PCR. The table shows about 200,000 clones, with approximately 90% occurring only once. V gene TRBV29-1 combines with J gene TRBJ2-4; D gene ambiguous. The receptor's source is a young man who had recovered from COVID-19. The sequenced sample was peripheral blood. Here the CDR3 reads CSALPPLLAKNIQYF. The CDR3, as DNA: TGCAGCGCCCTTCCCCCCTTACTAGCCAAAAACATTCAGTACTTC.